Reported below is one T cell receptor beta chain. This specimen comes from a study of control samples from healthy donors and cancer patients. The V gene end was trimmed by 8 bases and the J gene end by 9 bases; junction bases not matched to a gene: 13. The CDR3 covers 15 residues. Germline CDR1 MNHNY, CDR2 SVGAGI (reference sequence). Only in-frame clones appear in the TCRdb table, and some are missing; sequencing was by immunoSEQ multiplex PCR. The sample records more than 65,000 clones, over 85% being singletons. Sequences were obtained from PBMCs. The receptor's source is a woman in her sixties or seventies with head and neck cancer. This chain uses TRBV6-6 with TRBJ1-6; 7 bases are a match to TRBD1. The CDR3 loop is CASLPGGQGISPLHF. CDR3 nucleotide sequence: TGTGCCAGCCTACCAGGGGGGCAGGGTATTTCACCCCTCCACTTT.